This record covers a single T cell receptor (beta chain). Its recognized antigen is unknown. The input lacks base qualities; no much larger clone sits a single base away. CDR1 SGHRS and CDR2 YFSETQ were looked up in the germline V gene. V is reduced by 0 bases and J by 5 bases, leaving a spacing of 12 bases between them. Spanning cysteine to phenylalanine, the CDR3 consists of 15 amino acids. Left in the record is the CDR3 DNA by itself, 45 bases read in frame from the first base. At diagnosis, tumor, uninvolved tumor-adjacent lung and peripheral blood were collected and then preserved as a mix of FFPE and fresh-frozen material. For TCR repertoire profiling, blood samples were analyzed in the form of peripheral blood mononuclear cells. The immunoSEQ Assay was used to sequence TCR beta CDR3 regions from DNA. As for the original processing: To compute T cell density, TCR beta template counts were normalized to usable DNA, which was estimated by amplifying housekeeping genes. Using the preseqR package, richness was estimated by extrapolating to 120,000 templates for tissue samples and 400,000 templates for PBMC samples. Clonality was taken to be one minus Pielou's evenness. Differential abundance testing on productive amino-acid clonotypes, with a minimum total count of 5 and an alpha of 0.1, was used to identify tissue-enriched TCRs. Repertoire overlap between compartments was quantified with the Jaccard Index and Morisita Overlap Index. GLIPH clustered TCR beta CDR3s with public tetramer-defined viral CDR3s; viral motifs required at least three viral sequences plus V-gene enrichment. Imported from immuneACCESS, the table was reduced by TCRdb to in-frame sequences with V and J called. These copies leave out some clones; in studies compared against another copy, an unresolved V gene accounts for under half, and the cause of the remainder is not known. D and trimming were read from the DNA, whereas the V and J calls and clone size are those reported in that table. In this sample the table shows tens of thousands of clones, approximately 89% of which occur a single time. In total, the top ten clones hold approximately 10% of the sample.

The sample is drawn from a study of T cells in localized non-small cell lung cancer (dated by TCRdb to about 2020). About the study as a whole: Comparing tumors with uninvolved tumor-adjacent lungs, the study looked at the T cell repertoires of about 240 patients with early-stage NSCLC. NSCLC patients had a mean age of around 61 years, and 129 were male and 107 female. The cohort comprised approximately 240 treatment-naïve NSCLC patients with resected, localized lung tumors. General conclusions and limits of the study: Because multi-region tumor sequencing was not performed, intratumor heterogeneity could not be ruled out. Uninvolved tumor-adjacent lung showed the highest T cell clonality, higher than tumor, which suggests more focused antigenic responses in the uninvolved tumor-adjacent lung. Since the design was exploratory, TCR variables were selected using unadjusted p-values with no false-discovery rate correction. A median of approximately 62 of the top 100 tumor clones turned up in the paired uninvolved adjacent lung, and 25 to 35 of those clones also ranked among the top 100 of that same adjacent lung. Longer overall survival was associated with higher T cell density in blood, whereas shorter survival was associated with higher clonality in adjacent lung.

The sequencing here drew on peripheral blood mononuclear cells, taken before any cancer treatment. The receptor was isolated from a woman aged 35 to 75 with stage III lung adenocarcinoma. The chain couples TRBV5-1 to TRBJ2-1, with the D call perhaps TRBD1 or TRBD2, as 5 bases match in each case. The CDR3 is CASSLGGAGDNEQFF. The bases read TGCGCCAGCAGCTTGGGAGGGGCCGGGGACAATGAGCAGTTCTTC.